The clone carrying this T cell receptor beta chain was observed a few times. This entry comes from a study of response to subunit inactivated influenza vaccine. One entry per CDR3 protein, called by TCRdb with MiXCR from the RT-PCR reads. The repertoire has 150,000 to 200,000 distinct CDR3 sequences, about 12% of them found once; the top ten carry 25% to 30%. With 0 bases removed from V and 0 bases from J, the gap between germline ends came to 12 bases. CDR3 length: 15 amino acids. Germline V gene data show CDR1 as DFQATT and CDR2 as SNEGSKA (reference sequence). A further study also used this sample, focusing on T cells expressing NK-cell markers. As that report states: A 5'RACE template switching approach incorporating UMIs was used to make TCR beta cDNA.

The clonotype comes from a man in his fifties who received an inactivated influenza vaccine. The sequencing used CD8+ T cells sorted from PBMCs, collected 12 days after vaccination. The chain joins TRBV20-1 to TRBJ2-7, with unresolved D. CDR3: CSAREDPLSSYEQYF. In nucleotides, the CDR3 is TGCAGTGCTAGAGAGGACCCATTAAGCTCCTACGAGCAGTACTTC.